Detailed here is one T cell receptor beta chain. These data belong to a study of blood T cell repertoires in COVID-19. Study at large: Italy, Spain and the United States were the sources of the convalescent and acute COVID-19 samples. The analysed material was cDNA or gDNA that came from T cells, B-cell-depleted T cells, or PBMCs.

The CDR3 consists of 14 residues. The ends lost 4 bases at V and 7 bases at J; junction bases unmatched: 3. Per the germline V gene, CDR1 is SEHNR and CDR2 is FQNEAQ (reference sequence). Original processing notes: Estimation of nucleated cell counts relied on the amplification of reference gene primers. Here immunoSEQ multiplex PCR was the method, and the copy in TCRdb shows in-frame clones only, minus some. The V and J calls and the clone size are those of that table, but D and trimming were determined from the DNA. The data hold 130,000 to 150,000 clones, with roughly 87% observed a single time. Source material: peripheral blood. The chain combines TRBV7-9 with TRBJ1-6; 8 nucleotides align to TRBD1. The receptor comes from a woman between 45 and 60 years old with acute or convalescent COVID-19. Here the CDR3 DNA reads TGTGCCAGCAGCTGGACAGGGACGAATTCACCCCTCCACTTT. Translating it yields CASSWTGTNSPLHF.